The source of this T cell receptor beta chain is a study of Ad26.COV2.S vaccination and SARS-CoV-2 variants. As for the study in general: The donor belonged to the COV1001 Ad26.COV2.S trial arm. Administration of Ad26.COV2.S was intramuscular, either once or twice 56 days apart.

Sample treatment: roughly 19 received Ad26.COV2.S at low or high dose, single or two shots; 5 received placebo; per-sample allocation not given. Material that was analyzed had been drawn on day 63 after the first vaccine or placebo injection. This clone was seen once. Profiling relied on immunoSEQ multiplex PCR, and the TCRdb table lists in-frame clones only, not all of them. The repertoire consists of 440,000 or so clones, with 90% occurring once and the leading ten covering more than 3.5%. Germline values: CDR1 MNHEY, CDR2 SVGEGT. With V trimmed by 6 bases and J by 4 bases, 4 bases remained unmatched. CDR3 size: 13 residues.

This material consisted of peripheral blood, taken in a trial of Ad26.COV2.S vaccine versus placebo. V and J are TRBV6-2 or TRBV6-3 and TRBJ1-1; 8 nucleotides agree with TRBD1. The TCR comes from a person aged 18-60 years who received the Ad26.COV2.S COVID-19 vaccine or a placebo. CDR3: CASSSDRGTEAFF. As DNA, the CDR3 is TGTGCCAGCAGCTCAGACAGGGGCACTGAAGCTTTCTTT.